The T cell receptor beta chain described here comes from a study of CD8 T cells in Susac syndrome. When the RNA was reverse transcribed, random hexamers were used with an input of roughly 0.45 to 1 ug. Amplification of TCR beta CDR3 by immunoSEQ multiplex PCR spanned 54 Vbeta and 13 Jbeta. In TCRdb, the immunoSEQ multiplex PCR reads were re-called with MiXCR into one record per CDR3 protein. The repertoire holds 180,000 or so distinct CDR3 sequences, with 95% as singletons. This clonotype was observed a single time. The germline V gene encodes CDR1 SGHRS and CDR2 YFSETQ. Trimming removed 3 bases from V and 0 bases from J; junction bases left unmatched: 4. The length of the CDR3 is 16 residues. TCR beta was sequenced from blood CD8+ and CD4+ T cells.

The rearrangement links TRBV5-1 to TRBJ2-1, with 9 positions matching TRBD2. The TCR comes from a human donor with multiple sclerosis. The sequencing sample was made of CD4+ T cells from PBMCs. CDR3 residues: CASSSLAGSSYNEQFF. Written as DNA, the CDR3 is TGCGCCAGCAGCTCCCTAGCGGGGAGCTCCTACAATGAGCAGTTCTTC.